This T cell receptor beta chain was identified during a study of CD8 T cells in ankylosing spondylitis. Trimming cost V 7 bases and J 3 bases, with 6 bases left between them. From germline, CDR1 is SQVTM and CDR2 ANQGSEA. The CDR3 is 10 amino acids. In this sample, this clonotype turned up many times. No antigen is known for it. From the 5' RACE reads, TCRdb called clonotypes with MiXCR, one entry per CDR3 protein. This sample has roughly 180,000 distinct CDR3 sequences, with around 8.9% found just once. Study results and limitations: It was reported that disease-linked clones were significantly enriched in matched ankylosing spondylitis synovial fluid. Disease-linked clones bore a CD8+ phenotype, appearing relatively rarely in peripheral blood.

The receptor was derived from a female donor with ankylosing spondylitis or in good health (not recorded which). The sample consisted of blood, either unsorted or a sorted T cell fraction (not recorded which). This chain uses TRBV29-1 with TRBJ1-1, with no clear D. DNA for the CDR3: TGCAGCGCCCTTGACACTGAAGCTTTCTTT. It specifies CSALDTEAFF.